This T cell receptor (beta chain) was profiled in a study of T cells in Graves' hyperthyroidism and ophthalmopathy. Across the study: Specimen type is peripheral blood, collected at initial diagnosis prior to any treatment. Whole-study results and caveats: Researchers found most expanded thyroid clonotypes above 0.001 in blood as well.

This clonotype has a handful of counts. What it binds is not known. Patients were aged 18 to 65, had disease duration under 2 months, and had newly diagnosed hyperthyroidism. Patients having uncontrolled infection, another autoimmune disease, pregnancy or lactation were not included. There were TCR beta CDR3 regions amplified from RNA transcripts. An initial round of RT-PCR targeting the TCR CDR3 relied on the HTBI primer set. TCRdb reprocessed the multiplex PCR reads with MiXCR, giving one entry per CDR3 protein. Altogether 650,000 to 700,000 distinct CDR3 sequences are present, 17% being singletons, with the ten largest covering roughly a sixth. The CDR3 is 16 residues long. Trimming at V came to 4 bases and at J to 4 bases, leaving 9 bases not matched to a gene. In germline, CDR1 is LNHDA, CDR2 SQIVND (reference sequence).

J is TRBJ2-5 and V is TRBV19; 10 nucleotides agree with TRBD2. The material sequenced was blood. The receptor comes from a man in his fifties with Graves' hyperthyroidism. The CDR3 sequence is CASSNMASGSGETQYF. The CDR3, as DNA: TGTGCCAGTAGTAACATGGCTAGCGGGAGCGGAGAGACCCAGTACTTC.